The T cell receptor beta chain under discussion was sequenced for a study of T cells in Graves' hyperthyroidism and ophthalmopathy. Study information: Peripheral blood was acquired at first diagnosis, ahead of any therapy whatsoever.

In regard to this clonotype: Sequence at one end of the junction differs from germline and may be a read error.

There were TCR beta CDR3 regions amplified from RNA transcripts. First-round RT-PCR with HTBI primers amplified the TCR CDR3 region. MiXCR, run by TCRdb on the multiplex PCR reads, gives a single entry per CDR3 protein. The sample lists 700,000 or so distinct CDR3 sequences, about 15% occurring once. Uncontrolled infection, other autoimmune disease, pregnancy or lactation led to exclusion. CDR1 is DFQATT, CDR2 SNEGSKA, per germline (reference sequence). The CDR3 length is 13 residues. The sequencing input was blood. The J gene is TRBJ2-3, the V gene TRBV20-1; D is possibly TRBD2 (5 bases). The sequence was obtained from a man between 18 and 29 years old with Graves' hyperthyroidism. The CDR3 sequence is CSARGPGTDTQYF. The CDR3 bases are TGCAGTGCAAGAGGGCCGGGGACAGATACGCAGTATTTT.